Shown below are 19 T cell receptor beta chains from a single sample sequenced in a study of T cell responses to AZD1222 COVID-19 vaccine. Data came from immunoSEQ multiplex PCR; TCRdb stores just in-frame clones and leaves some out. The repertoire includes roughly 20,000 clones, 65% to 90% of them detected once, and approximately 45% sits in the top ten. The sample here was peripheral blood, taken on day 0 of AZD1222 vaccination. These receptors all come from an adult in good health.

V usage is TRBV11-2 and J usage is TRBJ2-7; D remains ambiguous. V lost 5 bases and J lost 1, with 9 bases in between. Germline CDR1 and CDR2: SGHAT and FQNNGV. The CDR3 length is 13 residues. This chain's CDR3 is CASSRVGSYEQYF. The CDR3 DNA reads TGTGCCAGCAGCCGCGTCGGGTCCTACGAGCAGTACTTC.

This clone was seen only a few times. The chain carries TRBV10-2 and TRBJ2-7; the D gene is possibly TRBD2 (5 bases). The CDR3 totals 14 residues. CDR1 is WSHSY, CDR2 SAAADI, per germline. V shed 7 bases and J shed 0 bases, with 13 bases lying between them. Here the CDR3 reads CASKDFTSSYEQYF. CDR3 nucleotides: TGCGCCAGCAAGGACTTCACGAGCTCCTACGAGCAGTACTTC.

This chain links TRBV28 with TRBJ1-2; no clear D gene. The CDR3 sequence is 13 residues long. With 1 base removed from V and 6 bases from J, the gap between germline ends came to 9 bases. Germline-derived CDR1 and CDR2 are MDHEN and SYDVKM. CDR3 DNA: TGTGCCAGCAGTTTATTCGGTCCCAATGGCTACACCTTC. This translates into CASSLFGPNGYTF.

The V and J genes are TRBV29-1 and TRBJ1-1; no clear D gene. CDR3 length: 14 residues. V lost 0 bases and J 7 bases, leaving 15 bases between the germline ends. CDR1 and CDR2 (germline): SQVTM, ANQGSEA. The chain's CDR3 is CSVEELGQPFEAFF. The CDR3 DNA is TGCAGCGTTGAAGAGTTGGGTCAGCCGTTTGAAGCTTTCTTT.

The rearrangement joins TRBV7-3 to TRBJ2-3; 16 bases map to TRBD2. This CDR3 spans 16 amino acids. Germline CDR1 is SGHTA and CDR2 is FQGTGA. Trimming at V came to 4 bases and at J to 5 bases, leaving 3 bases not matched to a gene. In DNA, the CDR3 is TGTGCCAGCAGCTCGGGACTAGCGGGGGGGGGAGATACGCAGTATTTT. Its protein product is CASSSGLAGGGDTQYF.

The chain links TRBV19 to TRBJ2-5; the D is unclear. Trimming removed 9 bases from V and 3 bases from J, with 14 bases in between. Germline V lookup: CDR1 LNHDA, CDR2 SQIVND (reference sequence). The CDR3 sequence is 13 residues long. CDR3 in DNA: TGTGCCAGCGCCCGAGGCTCCGAAGAGACCCAGTACTTC. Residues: CASARGSEETQYF.

The CDR3 loop is CASSLGGTGTDTQYF. The CDR3 region has the DNA TGCGCCAGCAGCTTGGGGGGGACAGGCACAGATACGCAGTATTTT. The chain carries TRBV5-1 and TRBJ2-3; TRBD1 matches at 7 bases. V dropped 0 bases and J dropped 1; count of bases not matched to a gene: 2. CDR1 and CDR2 from the germline V gene are SGHRS and YFSETQ. This CDR3 has 15 residues.

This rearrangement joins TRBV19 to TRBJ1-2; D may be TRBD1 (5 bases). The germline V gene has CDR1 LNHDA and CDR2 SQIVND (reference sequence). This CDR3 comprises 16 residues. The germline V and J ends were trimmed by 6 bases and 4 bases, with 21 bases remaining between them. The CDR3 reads CASRRSGTESPYGYTF. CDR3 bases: TGTGCCAGTAGGCGCTCCGGGACTGAGAGTCCCTATGGCTACACCTTC.

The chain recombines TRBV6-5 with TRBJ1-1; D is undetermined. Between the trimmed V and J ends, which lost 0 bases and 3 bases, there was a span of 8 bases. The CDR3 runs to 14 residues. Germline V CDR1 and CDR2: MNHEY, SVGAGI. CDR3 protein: CASSYSDVYTEAFF. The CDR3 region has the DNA TGTGCCAGCAGTTACTCCGACGTTTACACTGAAGCTTTCTTT.

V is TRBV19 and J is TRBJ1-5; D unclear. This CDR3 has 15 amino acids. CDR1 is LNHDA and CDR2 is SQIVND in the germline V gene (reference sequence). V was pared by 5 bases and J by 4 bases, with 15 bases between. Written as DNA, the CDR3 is TGTGCCAGTAGTCCCGATGGGGTCGGGAATCAGCCCCAGCATTTT. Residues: CASSPDGVGNQPQHF.

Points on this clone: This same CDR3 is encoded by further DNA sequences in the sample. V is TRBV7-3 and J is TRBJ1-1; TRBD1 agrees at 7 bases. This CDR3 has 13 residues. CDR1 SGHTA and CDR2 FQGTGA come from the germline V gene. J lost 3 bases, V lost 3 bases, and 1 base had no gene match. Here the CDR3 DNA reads TGTGCCAGCAGCTTGCAGGGGGACACTGAAGCTTTCTTT. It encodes CASSLQGDTEAFF.

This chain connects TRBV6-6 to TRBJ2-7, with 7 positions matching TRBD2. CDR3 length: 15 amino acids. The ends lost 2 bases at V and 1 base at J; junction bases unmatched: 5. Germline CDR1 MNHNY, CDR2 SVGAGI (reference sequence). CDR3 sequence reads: CASSYLGGRSYEQYF. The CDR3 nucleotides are TGTGCCAGCAGTTACCTGGGAGGGCGATCCTACGAGCAGTACTTC.

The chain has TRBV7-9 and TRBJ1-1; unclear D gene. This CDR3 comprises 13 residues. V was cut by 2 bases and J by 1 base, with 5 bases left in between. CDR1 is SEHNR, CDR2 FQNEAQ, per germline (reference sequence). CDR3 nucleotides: TGTGCCAGCAGCTTACAGGAGAACACTGAAGCTTTCTTT. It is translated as CASSLQENTEAFF.

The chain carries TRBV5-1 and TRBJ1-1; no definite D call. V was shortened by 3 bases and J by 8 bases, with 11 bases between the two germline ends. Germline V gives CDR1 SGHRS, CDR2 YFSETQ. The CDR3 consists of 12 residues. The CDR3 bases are TGCGCCAGCAGCTCCGCGCTGAGGGAAGCTTTCTTT. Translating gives CASSSALREAFF. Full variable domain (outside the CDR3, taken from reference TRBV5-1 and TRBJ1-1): KAGVTQTPRYLIKTRGQQVTLSCSPISGHRSVSWYQQTPGQGLQFLFEYFSETQRNKGNFPGRFSGRQFSNSRSEMNVSTLELGDSALYLCASSSALREAFFGQGTRLTVV.

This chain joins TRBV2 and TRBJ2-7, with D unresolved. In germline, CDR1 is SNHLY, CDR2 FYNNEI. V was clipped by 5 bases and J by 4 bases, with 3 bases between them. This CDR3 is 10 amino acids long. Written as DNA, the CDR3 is TGTGCCAGCAGTATGTACGAGCAGTACTTC. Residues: CASSMYEQYF.

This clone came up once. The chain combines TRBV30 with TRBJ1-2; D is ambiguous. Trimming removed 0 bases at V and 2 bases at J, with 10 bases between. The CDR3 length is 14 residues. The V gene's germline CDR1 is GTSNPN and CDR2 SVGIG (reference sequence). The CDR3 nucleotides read TGTGCCTGGAGTGTTAAGGGAGAGAACTATGGCTACACCTTC. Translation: CAWSVKGENYGYTF.

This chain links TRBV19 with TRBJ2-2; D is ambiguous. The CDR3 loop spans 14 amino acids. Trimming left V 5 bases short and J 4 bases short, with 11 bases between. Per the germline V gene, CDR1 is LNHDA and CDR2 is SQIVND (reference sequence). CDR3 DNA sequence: TGTGCCAGTAGTCCACGACCAGGCACCGGGGAGCTGTTTTTT. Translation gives CASSPRPGTGELFF. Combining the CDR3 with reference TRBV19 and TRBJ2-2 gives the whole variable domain DGGITQSPKYLFRKEGQNVTLSCEQNLNHDAMYWYRQDPGQGLRLIYYSQIVNDFQKGDIAEGYSVSREKKESFPLTVTSAQKNPTAFYLCASSPRPGTGELFFGEGSRLTVL.

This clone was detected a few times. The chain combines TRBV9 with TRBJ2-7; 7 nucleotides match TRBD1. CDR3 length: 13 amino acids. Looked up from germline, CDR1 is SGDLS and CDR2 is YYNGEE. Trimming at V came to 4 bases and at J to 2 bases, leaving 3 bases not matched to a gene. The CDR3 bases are TGTGCCAGCAGCCGGGACAGCGCCTACGAGCAGTACTTC. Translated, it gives CASSRDSAYEQYF.

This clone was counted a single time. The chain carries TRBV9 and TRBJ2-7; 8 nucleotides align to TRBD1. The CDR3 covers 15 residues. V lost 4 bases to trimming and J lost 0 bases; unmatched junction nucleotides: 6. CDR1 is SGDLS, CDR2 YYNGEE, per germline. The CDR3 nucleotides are TGTGCCAGCAGCCTCGAGGGGACAGGCTCCTACGAGCAGTACTTC. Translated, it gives CASSLEGTGSYEQYF.